This section outlines one TCR beta chain sequence together with its context. These data belong to a study of control samples from healthy donors and cancer patients. The protocol was immunoSEQ multiplex PCR, while the TCRdb copy is restricted to in-frame clones and leaves out a portion. This table has approximately 26,000 clones, approximately 91% appearing once. The CDR3 loop spans 13 amino acids. CDR1 and CDR2 from the germline V gene are SEHNR and FQNEAQ (reference sequence). With 3 bases removed from V and 5 bases from J, the gap between germline ends came to 10 bases. This clonotype was sampled from a man aged 45-60 years with lung cancer. The rearrangement joins TRBV7-9 to TRBJ1-1; unclear D gene. The sample taken for sequencing was PBMCs. The CDR3 loop reads CASSFAGGTEAFF. The CDR3 nucleotides are TGTGCCAGCAGCTTCGCCGGAGGAACTGAAGCTTTCTTT.